This TCR beta chain was retrieved from a study of blood T cell repertoires in COVID-19. As originally analysed: Amplifying reference gene primers gave estimates of nucleated cell counts. Generated by immunoSEQ multiplex PCR, the TCRdb table keeps only in-frame clones and is missing some. V, J and clone size were drawn from that table, and D and trimming were deduced from the DNA. The table has approximately 240,000 clones, 92% seen once. CDR1 MNHEY and CDR2 SVGAGI come from the germline V gene. The CDR3 extends over 15 amino acids. Between the trimmed V and J ends, which lost 4 bases and 9 bases, there was a span of 21 bases.

The origin of this receptor is a man younger than 45 with COVID-19, enrolled during active disease. Material: peripheral blood. The chain carries TRBV6-5 and TRBJ1-1; the D gene is possibly TRBD1 (5 bases). DNA of the CDR3: TGTGCCAGCAGTTCCATTCCCTCGCGGGGCCTTAAAGCTTTCTTT. Amino acid sequence: CASSSIPSRGLKAFF.